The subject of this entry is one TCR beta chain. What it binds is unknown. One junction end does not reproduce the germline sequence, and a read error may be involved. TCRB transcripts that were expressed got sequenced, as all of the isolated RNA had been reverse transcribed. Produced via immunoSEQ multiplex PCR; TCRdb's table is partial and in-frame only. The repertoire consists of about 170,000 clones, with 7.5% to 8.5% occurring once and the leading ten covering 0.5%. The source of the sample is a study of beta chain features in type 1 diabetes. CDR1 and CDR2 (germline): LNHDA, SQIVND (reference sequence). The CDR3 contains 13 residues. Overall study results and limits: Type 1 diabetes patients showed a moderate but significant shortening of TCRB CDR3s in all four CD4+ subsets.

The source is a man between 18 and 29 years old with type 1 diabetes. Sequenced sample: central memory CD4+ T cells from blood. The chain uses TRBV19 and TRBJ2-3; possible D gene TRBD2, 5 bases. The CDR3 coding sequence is TGTGCCAGTAGTTGGTCTAGCATAGATACGCAGTATTTT. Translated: CASSWSSIDTQYF.